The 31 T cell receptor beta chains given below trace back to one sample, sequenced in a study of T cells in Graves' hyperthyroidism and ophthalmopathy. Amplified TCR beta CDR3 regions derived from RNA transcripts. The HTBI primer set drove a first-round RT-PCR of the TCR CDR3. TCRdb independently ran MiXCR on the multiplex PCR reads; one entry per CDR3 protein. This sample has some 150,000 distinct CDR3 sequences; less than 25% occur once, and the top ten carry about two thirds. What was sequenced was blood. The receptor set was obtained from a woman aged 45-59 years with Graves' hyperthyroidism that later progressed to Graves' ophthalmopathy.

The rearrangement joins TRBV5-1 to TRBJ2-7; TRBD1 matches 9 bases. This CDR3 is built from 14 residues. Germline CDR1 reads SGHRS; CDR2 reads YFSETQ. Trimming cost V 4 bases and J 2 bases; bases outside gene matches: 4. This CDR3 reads CASSPGTGTYEQYV. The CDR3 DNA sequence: TGCGCCAGCAGCCCCGGGACAGGGACCTACGAGCAGTACGTC.

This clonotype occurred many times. The CDR3 here is CAWRKWGANTGELFF. DNA for the CDR3: TGTGCCTGGAGGAAGTGGGGGGCGAACACCGGGGAGCTGTTTTTT. The J gene is TRBJ2-2, the V gene TRBV30, with D perhaps matching TRBD2 (6 bases). Trimming stripped 3 bases from V and 0 bases from J, with 11 bases between. There are 15 residues in the CDR3. Looked up from germline, CDR1 is GTSNPN and CDR2 is SVGIG (reference sequence).

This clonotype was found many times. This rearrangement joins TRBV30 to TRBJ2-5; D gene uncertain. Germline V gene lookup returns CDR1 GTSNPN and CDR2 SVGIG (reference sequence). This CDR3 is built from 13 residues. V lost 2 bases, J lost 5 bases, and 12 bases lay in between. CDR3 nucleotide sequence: TGTGCCTGGAGTCATAGACACCGGGAGACCCAGTACTTC. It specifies CAWSHRHRETQYF.

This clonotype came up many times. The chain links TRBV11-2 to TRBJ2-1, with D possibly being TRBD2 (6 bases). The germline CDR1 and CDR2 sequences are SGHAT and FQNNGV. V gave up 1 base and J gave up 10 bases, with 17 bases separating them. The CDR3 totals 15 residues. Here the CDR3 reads CASSLGAHRRAEQFF. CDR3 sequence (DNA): TGTGCCAGCAGCTTAGGCGCGCACCGGAGGGCGGAGCAGTTCTTC.

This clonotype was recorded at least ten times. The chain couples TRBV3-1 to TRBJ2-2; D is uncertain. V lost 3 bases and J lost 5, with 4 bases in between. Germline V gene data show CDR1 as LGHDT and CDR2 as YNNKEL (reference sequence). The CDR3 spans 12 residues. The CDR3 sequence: CASSHGTGELFF. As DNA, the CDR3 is TGTGCCAGCAGCCACGGAACCGGGGAGCTGTTTTTT.

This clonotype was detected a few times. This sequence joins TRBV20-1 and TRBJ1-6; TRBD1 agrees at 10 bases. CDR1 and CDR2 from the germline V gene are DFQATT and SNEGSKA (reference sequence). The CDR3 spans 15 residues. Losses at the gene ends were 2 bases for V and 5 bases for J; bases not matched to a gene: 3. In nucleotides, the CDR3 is TGCAGTGCTAGACCCGGGACAGGGGATAATTCACCCCTCCACTTT. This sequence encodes CSARPGTGDNSPLHF.

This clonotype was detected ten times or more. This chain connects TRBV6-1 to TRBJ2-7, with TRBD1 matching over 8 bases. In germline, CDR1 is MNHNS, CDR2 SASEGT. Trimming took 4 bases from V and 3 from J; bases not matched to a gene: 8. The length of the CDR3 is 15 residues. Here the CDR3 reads CASSVSGTGYYEQYF. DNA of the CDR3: TGTGCCAGCAGTGTCTCCGGGACAGGATACTACGAGCAGTACTTC.

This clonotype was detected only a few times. Written as DNA, the CDR3 is TGTGCCAGCAGAAATCCGACTAGCGCTGGGGATGAGCAGTTCTTC. Its protein product is CASRNPTSAGDEQFF. The rearrangement uses TRBV6-1 and TRBJ2-1; 8 bases map to TRBD2. The germline CDR1 and CDR2 sequences are MNHNS and SASEGT. Trimming cost V 6 bases and J 8 bases; bases outside gene matches: 12. The CDR3 has 15 amino acids.

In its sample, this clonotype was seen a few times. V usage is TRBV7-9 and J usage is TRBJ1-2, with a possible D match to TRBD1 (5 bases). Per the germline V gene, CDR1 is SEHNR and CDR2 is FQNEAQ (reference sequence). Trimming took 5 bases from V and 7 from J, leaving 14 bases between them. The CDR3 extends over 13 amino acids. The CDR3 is CASSPRVGVGYTF. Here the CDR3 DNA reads TGTGCCAGCAGCCCTAGGGTGGGGGTTGGCTACACCTTC.

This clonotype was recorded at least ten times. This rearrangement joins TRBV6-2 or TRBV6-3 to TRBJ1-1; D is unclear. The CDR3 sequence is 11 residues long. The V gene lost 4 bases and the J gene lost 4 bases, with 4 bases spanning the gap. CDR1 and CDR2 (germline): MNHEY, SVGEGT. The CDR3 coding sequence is TGTGCCAGCAGTTCAACCACTGAAGCTTTCTTT. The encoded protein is CASSSTTEAFF.

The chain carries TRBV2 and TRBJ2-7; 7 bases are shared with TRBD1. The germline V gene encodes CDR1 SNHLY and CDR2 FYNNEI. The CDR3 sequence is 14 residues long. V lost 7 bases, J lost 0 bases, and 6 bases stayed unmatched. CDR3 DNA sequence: TGTGCCAGCAAGGACAGGCCTAGCTCCTACGAGCAGTACTTC. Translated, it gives CASKDRPSSYEQYF.

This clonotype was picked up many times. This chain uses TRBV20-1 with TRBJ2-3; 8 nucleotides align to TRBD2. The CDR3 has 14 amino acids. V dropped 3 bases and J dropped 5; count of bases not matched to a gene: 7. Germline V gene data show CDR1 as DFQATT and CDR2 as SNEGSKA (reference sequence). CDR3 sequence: CSASRGTRLDTQYF. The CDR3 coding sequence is TGCAGTGCTAGTCGGGGGACTAGGTTAGATACGCAGTATTTT.

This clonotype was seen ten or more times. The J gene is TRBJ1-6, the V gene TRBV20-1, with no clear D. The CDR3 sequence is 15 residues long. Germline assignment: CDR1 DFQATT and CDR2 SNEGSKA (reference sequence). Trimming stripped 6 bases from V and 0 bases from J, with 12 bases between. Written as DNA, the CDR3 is TGCAGTGCAAGGACGGCTAGCTCCTATAATTCACCCCTCCACTTT. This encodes CSARTASSYNSPLHF.

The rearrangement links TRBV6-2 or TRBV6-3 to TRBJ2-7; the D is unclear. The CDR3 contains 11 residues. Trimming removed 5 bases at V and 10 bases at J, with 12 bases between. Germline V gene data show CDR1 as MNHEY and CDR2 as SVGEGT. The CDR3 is CASSHGPEQYF. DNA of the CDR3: TGTGCCAGCAGTCACGGACCCGAACAGTACTTC.

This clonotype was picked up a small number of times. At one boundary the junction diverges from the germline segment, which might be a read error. In nucleotides, the CDR3 is TGTGCTAGCAGCTTATCTGGGGCGGAAGAGACCCAGTACTTC. Protein product: CASSLSGAEETQYF. The rearrangement links TRBV7-7 to TRBJ2-5; a possible D gene is TRBD1 (5 bases). CDR3 length equals 14 residues. Germline V CDR1 and CDR2: SSHAT, FNYEAQ (reference sequence).

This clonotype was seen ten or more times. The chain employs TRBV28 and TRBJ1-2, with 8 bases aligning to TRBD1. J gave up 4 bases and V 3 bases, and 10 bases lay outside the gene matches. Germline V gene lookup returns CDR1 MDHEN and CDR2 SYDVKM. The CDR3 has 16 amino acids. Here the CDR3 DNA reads TGTGCCAGCAGTTTCCCCGGGACAGGCCTACCCTATGGCTACACCTTC. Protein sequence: CASSFPGTGLPYGYTF.

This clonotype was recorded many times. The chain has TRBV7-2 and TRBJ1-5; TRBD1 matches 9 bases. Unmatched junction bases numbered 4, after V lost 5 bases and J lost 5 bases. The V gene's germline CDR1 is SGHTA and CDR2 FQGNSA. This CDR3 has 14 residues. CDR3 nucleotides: TGTGCCAGCAGCCCGGGACAGGGATATCAGCCCCAGCATTTT. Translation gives CASSPGQGYQPQHF.

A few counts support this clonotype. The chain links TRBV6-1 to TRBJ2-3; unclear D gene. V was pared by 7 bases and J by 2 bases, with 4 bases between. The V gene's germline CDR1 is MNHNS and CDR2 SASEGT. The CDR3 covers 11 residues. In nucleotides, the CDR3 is TGTGCCAGCACTATCACAGATACGCAGTATTTT. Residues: CASTITDTQYF.

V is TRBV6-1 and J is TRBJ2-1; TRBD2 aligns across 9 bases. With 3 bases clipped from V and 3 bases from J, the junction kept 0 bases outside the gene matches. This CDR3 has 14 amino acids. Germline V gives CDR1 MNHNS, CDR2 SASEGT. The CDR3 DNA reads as TGTGCCAGCAGTGATAGCGGGAGCTACAATGAGCAGTTCTTC. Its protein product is CASSDSGSYNEQFF.

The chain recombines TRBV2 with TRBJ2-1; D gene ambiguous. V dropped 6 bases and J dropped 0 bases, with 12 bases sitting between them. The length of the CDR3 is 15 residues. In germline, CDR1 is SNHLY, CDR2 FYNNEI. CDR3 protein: CASRVTASSYNEQFF. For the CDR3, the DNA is TGTGCCAGCAGAGTTACAGCTAGCTCCTACAATGAGCAGTTCTTC.

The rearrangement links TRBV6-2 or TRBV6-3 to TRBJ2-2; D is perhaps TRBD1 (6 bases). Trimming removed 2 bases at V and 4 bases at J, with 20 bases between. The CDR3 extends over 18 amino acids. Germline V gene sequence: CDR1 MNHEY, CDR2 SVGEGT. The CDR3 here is CASSYGLVQGWRTGELFF. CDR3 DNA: TGTGCCAGCAGTTACGGTTTGGTTCAGGGGTGGCGCACCGGGGAGCTGTTTTTT.

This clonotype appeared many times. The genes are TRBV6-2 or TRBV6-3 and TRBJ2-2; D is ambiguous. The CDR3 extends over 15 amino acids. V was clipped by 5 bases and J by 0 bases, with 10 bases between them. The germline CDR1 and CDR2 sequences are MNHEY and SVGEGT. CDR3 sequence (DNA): TGTGCCAGCAGTCGCGCTGGGACGAACACCGGGGAGCTGTTTTTT. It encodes CASSRAGTNTGELFF.

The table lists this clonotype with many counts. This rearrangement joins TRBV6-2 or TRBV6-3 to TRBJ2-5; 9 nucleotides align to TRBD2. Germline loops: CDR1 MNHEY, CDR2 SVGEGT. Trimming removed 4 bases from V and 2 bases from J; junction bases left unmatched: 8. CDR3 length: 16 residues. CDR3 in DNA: TGTGCCAGCAGTTTCCCGACTAGCGGAGGTCAAGAGACCCAGTACTTC. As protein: CASSFPTSGGQETQYF.

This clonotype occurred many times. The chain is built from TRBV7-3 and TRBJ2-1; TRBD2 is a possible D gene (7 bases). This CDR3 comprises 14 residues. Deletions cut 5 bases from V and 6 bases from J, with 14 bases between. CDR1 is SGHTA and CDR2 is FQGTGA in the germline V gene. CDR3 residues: CASSPGGGRNEQFF. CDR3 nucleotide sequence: TGTGCCAGCAGCCCTGGGGGGGGGCGCAATGAGCAGTTCTTC.

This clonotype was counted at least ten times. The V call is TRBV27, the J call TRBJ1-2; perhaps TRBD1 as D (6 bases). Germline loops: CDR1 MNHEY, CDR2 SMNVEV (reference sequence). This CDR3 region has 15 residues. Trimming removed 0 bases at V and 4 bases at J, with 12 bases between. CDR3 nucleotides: TGTGCCAGCAGTTTATCGTCTGGGGGCCCCTATGGCTACACCTTC. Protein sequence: CASSLSSGGPYGYTF.

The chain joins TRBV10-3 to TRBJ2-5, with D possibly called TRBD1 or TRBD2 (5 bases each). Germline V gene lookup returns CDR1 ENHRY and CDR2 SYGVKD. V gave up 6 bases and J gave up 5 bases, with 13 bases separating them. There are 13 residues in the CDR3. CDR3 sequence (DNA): TGTGCCATCAGCCTAGGGACGTTGGAGACCCAGTACTTC. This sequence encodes CAISLGTLETQYF.

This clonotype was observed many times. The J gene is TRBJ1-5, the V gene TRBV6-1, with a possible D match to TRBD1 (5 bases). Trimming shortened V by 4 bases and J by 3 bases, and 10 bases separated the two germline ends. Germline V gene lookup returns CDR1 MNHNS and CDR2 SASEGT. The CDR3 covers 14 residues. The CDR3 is CASSVGGNNQPQHF. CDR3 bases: TGTGCCAGCAGTGTGGGGGGGAACAATCAGCCCCAGCATTTT.

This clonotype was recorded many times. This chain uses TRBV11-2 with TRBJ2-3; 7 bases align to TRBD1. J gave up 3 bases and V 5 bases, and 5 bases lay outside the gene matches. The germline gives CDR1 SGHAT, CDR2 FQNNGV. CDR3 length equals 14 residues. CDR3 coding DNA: TGTGCCAGCAGCCCGACAGGGTTTACAGATACGCAGTATTTT. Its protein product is CASSPTGFTDTQYF.

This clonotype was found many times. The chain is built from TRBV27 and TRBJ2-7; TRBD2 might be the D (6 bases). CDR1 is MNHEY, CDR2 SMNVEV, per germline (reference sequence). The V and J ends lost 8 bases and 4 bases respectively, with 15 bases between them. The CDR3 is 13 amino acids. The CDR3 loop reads CASRPGGRYEQYF. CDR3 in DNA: TGTGCCAGCCGCCCCGGGGGTAGATACGAGCAGTACTTC.

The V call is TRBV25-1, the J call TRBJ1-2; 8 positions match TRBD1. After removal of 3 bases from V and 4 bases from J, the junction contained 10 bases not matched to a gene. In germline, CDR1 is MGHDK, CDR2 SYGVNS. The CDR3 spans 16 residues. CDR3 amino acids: CASSDTLGQGLYGYTF. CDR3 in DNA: TGTGCCAGCAGTGACACACTCGGACAGGGACTCTATGGCTACACCTTC.

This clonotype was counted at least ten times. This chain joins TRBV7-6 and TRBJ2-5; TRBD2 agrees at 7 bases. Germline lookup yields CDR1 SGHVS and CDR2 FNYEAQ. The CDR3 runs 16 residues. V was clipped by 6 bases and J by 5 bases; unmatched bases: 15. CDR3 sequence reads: CASSSVAGERWETQYF. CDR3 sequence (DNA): TGTGCCAGCAGTTCCGTGGCGGGAGAGAGGTGGGAGACCCAGTACTTC.